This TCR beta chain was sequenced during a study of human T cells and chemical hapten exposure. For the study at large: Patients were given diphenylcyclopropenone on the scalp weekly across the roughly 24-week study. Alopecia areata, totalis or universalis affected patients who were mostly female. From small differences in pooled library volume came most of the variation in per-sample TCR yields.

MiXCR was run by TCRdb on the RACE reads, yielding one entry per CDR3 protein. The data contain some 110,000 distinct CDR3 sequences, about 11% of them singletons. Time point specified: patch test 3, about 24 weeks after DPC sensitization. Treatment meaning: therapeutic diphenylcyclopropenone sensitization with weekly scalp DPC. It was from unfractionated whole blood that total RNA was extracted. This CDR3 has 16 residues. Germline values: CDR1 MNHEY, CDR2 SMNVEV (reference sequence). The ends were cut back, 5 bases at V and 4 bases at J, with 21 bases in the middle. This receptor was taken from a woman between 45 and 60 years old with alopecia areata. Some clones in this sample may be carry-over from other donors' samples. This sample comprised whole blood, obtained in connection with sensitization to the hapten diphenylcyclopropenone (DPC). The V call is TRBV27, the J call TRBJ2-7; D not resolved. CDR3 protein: CASSPPPKPAKYEQYF. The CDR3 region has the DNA TGTGCCAGCAGTCCCCCCCCGAAGCCTGCCAAGTACGAGCAGTACTTC.